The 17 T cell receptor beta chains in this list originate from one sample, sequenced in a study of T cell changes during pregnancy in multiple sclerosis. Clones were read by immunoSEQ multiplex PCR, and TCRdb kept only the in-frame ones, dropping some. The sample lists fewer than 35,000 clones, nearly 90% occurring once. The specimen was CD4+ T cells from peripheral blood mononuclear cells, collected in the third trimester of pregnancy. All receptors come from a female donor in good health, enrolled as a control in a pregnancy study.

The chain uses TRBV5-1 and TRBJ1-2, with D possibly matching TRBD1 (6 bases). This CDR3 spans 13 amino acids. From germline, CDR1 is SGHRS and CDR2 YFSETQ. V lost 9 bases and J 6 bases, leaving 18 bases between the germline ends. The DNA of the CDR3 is TGCGCCACCAGGACGGGGGGCGCGGATGGCTACACCTTC. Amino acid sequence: CATRTGGADGYTF.

The chain's CDR3 is CASSYSDRPHEQYF. The DNA of the CDR3 is TGTGCCAGCAGTTACTCGGACAGGCCCCACGAGCAGTACTTC. The V and J genes are TRBV6-6 and TRBJ2-7; 7 bases match TRBD1. This CDR3 contains 14 residues. V was pared by 0 bases and J by 5 bases, with 4 bases of the junction left unmatched. Germline CDR1 is MNHNY and CDR2 is SVGAGI (reference sequence).

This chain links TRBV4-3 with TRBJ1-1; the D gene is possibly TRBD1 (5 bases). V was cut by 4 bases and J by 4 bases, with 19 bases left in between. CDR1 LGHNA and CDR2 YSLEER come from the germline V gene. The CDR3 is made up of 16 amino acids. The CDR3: CASSRQSSGLSTEAFF. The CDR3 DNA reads TGCGCCAGCAGCCGCCAATCCTCAGGGTTGAGCACTGAAGCTTTCTTT.

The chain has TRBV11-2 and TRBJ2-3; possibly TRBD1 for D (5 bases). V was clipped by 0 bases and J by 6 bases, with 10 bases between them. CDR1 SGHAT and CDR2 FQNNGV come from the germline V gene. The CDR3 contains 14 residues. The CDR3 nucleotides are TGTGCCAGCAGCTTAGATGGGGCCAGGGATACGCAGTATTTT. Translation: CASSLDGARDTQYF.

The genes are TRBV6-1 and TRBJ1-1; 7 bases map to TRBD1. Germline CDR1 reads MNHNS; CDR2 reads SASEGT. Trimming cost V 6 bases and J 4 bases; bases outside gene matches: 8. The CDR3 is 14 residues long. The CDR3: CASRDRATVTEAFF. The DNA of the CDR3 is TGTGCCAGCAGAGACAGGGCTACGGTCACTGAAGCTTTCTTT.

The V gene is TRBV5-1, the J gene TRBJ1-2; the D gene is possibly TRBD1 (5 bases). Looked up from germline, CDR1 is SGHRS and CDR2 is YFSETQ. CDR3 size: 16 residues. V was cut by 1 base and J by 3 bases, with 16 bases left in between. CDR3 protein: CASSLRSDEGDYGYTF. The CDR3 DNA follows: TGCGCCAGCAGCTTGCGGTCAGACGAAGGGGACTATGGCTACACCTTC.

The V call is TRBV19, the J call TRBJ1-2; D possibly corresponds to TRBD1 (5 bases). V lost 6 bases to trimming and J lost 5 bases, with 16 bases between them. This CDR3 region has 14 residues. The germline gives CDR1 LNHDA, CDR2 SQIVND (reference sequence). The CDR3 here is CASSSQDRLYGYTF. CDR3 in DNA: TGTGCCAGTAGCTCCCAAGACAGATTATATGGCTACACCTTC.

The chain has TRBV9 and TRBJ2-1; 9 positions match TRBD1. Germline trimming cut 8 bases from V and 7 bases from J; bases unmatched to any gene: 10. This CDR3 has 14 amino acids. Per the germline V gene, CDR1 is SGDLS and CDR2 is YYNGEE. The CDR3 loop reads CASSRDRALNEQFF. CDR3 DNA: TGTGCCAGTAGCCGGGACAGGGCGTTAAATGAGCAGTTCTTC.

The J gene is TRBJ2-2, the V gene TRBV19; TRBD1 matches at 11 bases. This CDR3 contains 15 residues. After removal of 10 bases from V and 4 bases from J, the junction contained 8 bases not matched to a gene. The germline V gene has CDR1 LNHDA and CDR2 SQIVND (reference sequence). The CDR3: CATEDRGRITGELFF. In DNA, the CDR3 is TGTGCCACCGAGGACAGGGGGCGCATCACCGGGGAGCTGTTTTTT. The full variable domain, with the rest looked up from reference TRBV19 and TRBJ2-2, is DGGITQSPKYLFRKEGQNVTLSCEQNLNHDAMYWYRQDPGQGLRLIYYSQIVNDFQKGDIAEGYSVSREKKESFPLTVTSAQKNPTAFYLCATEDRGRITGELFFGEGSRLTVL.

CDR3 protein: CASSGTGRVGAFF. The CDR3 DNA is TGTGCCAGCAGTGGGACAGGGAGGGTGGGGGCTTTCTTT. J is TRBJ1-1 and V is TRBV27; 9 positions agree with TRBD1. The germline CDR1 and CDR2 sequences are MNHEY and SMNVEV (reference sequence). The trim removed 5 bases at V and 11 bases at J, leaving 9 bases unmatched. The CDR3 consists of 13 residues.

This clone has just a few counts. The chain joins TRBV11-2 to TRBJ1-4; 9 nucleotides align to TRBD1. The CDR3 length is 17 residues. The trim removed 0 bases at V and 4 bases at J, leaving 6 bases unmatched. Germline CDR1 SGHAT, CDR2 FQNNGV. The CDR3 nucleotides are TGTGCCAGCAGCTTAGATCCCGGGACAGGGATTAATGAAAAACTGTTTTTT. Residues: CASSLDPGTGINEKLFF.

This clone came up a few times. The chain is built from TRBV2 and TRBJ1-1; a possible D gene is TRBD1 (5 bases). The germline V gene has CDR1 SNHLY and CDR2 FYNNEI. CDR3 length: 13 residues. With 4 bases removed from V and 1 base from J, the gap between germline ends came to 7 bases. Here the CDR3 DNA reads TGTGCCAGCAGTGTAGGGGAGAACACTGAAGCTTTCTTT. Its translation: CASSVGENTEAFF.

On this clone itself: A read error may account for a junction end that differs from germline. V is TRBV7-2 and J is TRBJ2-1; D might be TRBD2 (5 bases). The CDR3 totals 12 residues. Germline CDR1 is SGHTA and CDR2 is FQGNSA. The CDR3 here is CASRPDWGAGLF. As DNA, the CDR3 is TGTGCCAGCAGGCCAGACTGGGGAGCTGGTCTCTTC.

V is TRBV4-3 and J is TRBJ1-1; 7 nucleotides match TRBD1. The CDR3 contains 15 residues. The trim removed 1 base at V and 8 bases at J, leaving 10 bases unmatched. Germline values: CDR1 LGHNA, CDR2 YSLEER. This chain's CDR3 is CASSQGGTVVREAFF. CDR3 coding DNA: TGCGCCAGCAGCCAAGGAGGGACAGTGGTAAGGGAAGCTTTCTTT.

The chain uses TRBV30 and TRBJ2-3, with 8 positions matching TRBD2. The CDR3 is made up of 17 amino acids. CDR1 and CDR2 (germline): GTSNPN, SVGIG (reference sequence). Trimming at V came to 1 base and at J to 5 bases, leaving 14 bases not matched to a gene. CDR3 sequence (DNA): TGTGCCTGGAGTGACCCCCCTGCCGGGGGGGCGGGAGATACGCAGTATTTT. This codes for CAWSDPPAGGAGDTQYF.

The CDR3, as DNA: TGTGCCAGCAGCAGTACAGGGGGTTCCTACAATGAGCAGTTCTTC. As protein: CASSSTGGSYNEQFF. The chain couples TRBV6-5 to TRBJ2-1, with TRBD1 matching 8 bases. Trimming removed 6 bases from V and 1 base from J; junction bases left unmatched: 5. Germline V lookup: CDR1 MNHEY, CDR2 SVGAGI. The CDR3 has 15 amino acids.

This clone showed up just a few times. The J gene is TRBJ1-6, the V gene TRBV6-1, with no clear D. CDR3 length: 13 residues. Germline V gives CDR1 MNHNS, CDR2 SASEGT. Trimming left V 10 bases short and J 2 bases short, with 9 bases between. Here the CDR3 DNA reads TGTGCCATCGAGGAGCCCTATAATTCACCCCTCCACTTT. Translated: CAIEEPYNSPLHF.